Presented here are 27 T cell receptor beta chains from one specimen sequenced in a study of ipilimumab plus nivolumab after autologous stem cell transplantation. This table comes from immunoSEQ multiplex PCR, and its TCRdb copy is limited to in-frame clones, with some not included. This table has some 41,000 clones, almost 95% appearing once. The specimen was PBMCs, collected in a trial of ipilimumab plus nivolumab as post-transplant consolidation. Receptor source: a male donor with multiple myeloma.

The chain carries TRBV11-2 and TRBJ1-1; D is ambiguous. The V gene's germline CDR1 is SGHAT and CDR2 FQNNGV. V dropped 5 bases and J dropped 6 bases, with 10 bases sitting between them. There are 12 residues in the CDR3. CDR3: CASSRASAEAFF. The DNA for the CDR3 is TGTGCCAGCAGCCGTGCATCCGCTGAAGCTTTCTTT. The full variable domain, completed using reference TRBV11-2 and TRBJ1-1, is EAGVAQSPRYKIIEKRQSVAFWCNPISGHATLYWYQQILGQGPKLLIQFQNNGVVDDSQLPKDRFSAERLKGVDSTLKIQPAKLEDSAVYLCASSRASAEAFFGQGTRLTVV.

The chain carries TRBV1 and TRBJ1-4. TRBV1 represents a pseudogene. This CDR3 has 14 amino acids. Here the CDR3 reads CTSSQRGEGEKLFF. The CDR3 nucleotides read TGCACCAGCAGCCAGCGGGGGGAAGGTGAAAAACTGTTTTTT.

The rearrangement links TRBV9 to TRBJ2-1, with D perhaps given as TRBD1 or TRBD2 (7 bases each). The germline V gene encodes CDR1 SGDLS and CDR2 YYNGEE. V lost 3 bases and J 8 bases, leaving 21 bases between the germline ends. This CDR3 has 16 amino acids. In nucleotides, the CDR3 is TGTGCCAGCAGCGCCGGAACCGGGGACAGCGGGGATGAGCAGTTCTTC. It encodes CASSAGTGDSGDEQFF.

The rearrangement joins TRBV21-1 to TRBJ2-5; no check of the table's D call, TRBD2, against the DNA was made. TRBV21-1 is listed as a pseudogene. There are 13 residues in the CDR3. The CDR3 DNA is TGTGCCAGCAGCTCCCTAGGGAGGGAGACCCAGTACTTC. It codes for CASSSLGRETQYF.

As DNA, the CDR3 is TGCGCCAGCAGCGTAACTAGCGGGGTACTCTCCCGGGAGCTGTTTTTT. Translation gives CASSVTSGVLSRELFF. The V call is TRBV5-1, the J call TRBJ2-2, with TRBD2 identical over 10 bases. From germline, CDR1 is SGHRS and CDR2 YFSETQ. V was clipped by 4 bases and J by 9 bases; unmatched bases: 12. CDR3 length: 16 amino acids.

The genes are TRBV5-5 and TRBJ2-1; 10 bases map to TRBD2. V gave up 3 bases and J gave up 0 bases; unmatched junction bases: 12. The CDR3 length is 19 residues. CDR1 and CDR2 from the germline V gene are SGHKS and YYEKEE (reference sequence). The CDR3 sequence is CASSYIPSGSIGSYNEQFF. In DNA form, the CDR3 reads TGTGCCAGCAGCTATATTCCTAGCGGGAGTATCGGCTCCTACAATGAGCAGTTCTTC.

J is TRBJ2-1 and V is TRBV4-3, with TRBD2 matching 12 bases. Germline assignment: CDR1 LGHNA and CDR2 YSLEER. The CDR3 covers 18 residues. After removal of 4 bases from V and 8 bases from J, the junction contained 15 bases not matched to a gene. CDR3 region: CASSPGTSGGPRWHEQFF. The CDR3 DNA is TGCGCCAGCAGCCCGGGAACTAGCGGGGGGCCACGTTGGCATGAGCAGTTCTTC.

J is TRBJ2-1 and V is TRBV7-9; 9 nucleotides agree with TRBD1. The CDR3 totals 12 residues. From germline, CDR1 is SEHNR and CDR2 FQNEAQ (reference sequence). Losses at the gene ends were 5 bases for V and 8 bases for J; bases not matched to a gene: 1. CDR3 in amino acids: CASSRTGDEQFF. The CDR3 DNA reads TGTGCCAGCAGCAGGACAGGGGATGAGCAGTTCTTC.

J is TRBJ2-7 and V is TRBV9; the match to TRBD1 covers 11 bases. Germline V gives CDR1 SGDLS, CDR2 YYNGEE. CDR3 length: 15 residues. With 3 bases clipped from V and 6 bases from J, the junction kept 8 bases outside the gene matches. The CDR3 bases are TGTGCCAGCAGCGCCAGGACAGGGGGCCAGAGCGAGCAGTACTTC. Translation: CASSARTGGQSEQYF. Drawing the rest from reference TRBV9 and TRBJ2-7, the complete variable domain is DSGVTQTPKHLITATGQRVTLRCSPRSGDLSVYWYQQSLDQGLQFLIQYYNGEERAKGNILERFSAQQFPDLHSELNLSSLELGDSALYFCASSARTGGQSEQYFGPGTRLTVT.

This chain joins TRBV27 and TRBJ2-5; the D gene is possibly TRBD2 (6 bases). The ends were cut back, 3 bases at V and 3 bases at J, with 8 bases in the middle. The CDR3 length is 13 residues. Germline loops: CDR1 MNHEY, CDR2 SMNVEV (reference sequence). The CDR3 region has the DNA TGTGCCAGCAGTTTCGGAGGGGAAGAGACCCAGTACTTC. Translation gives CASSFGGEETQYF.

This clone has a handful of counts. For the CDR3, the DNA is TGTGCCAGCAGCACTTTGGGGGGGCGCGGTATTGGCTACACCTTC. It encodes CASSTLGGRGIGYTF. The chain carries TRBV9 and TRBJ1-2, with a tentative D call TRBD1 (6 bases). Germline V gives CDR1 SGDLS, CDR2 YYNGEE. The V end was cut by 4 bases, the J end by 7 bases, with 20 bases between. The CDR3 length is 15 residues.

The sample holds one count of this clone. The rearrangement joins TRBV29-1 to TRBJ2-7; D gene ambiguous. The ends were cut back, 4 bases at V and 2 bases at J, with 9 bases in the middle. Germline V CDR1 and CDR2: SQVTM, ANQGSEA. The length of the CDR3 is 12 residues. The CDR3 DNA follows: TGCAGCGTTGGGCGAAATCCCTACGAGCAGTACTTC. Residues: CSVGRNPYEQYF.

In its sample, this clone was seen once. The genes are TRBV7-3 and TRBJ2-7; TRBD1 agrees at 8 bases. V trimming: 5 bases; J trimming: 0 bases; junction bases outside the gene matches: 3. Germline CDR1 is SGHTA and CDR2 is FQGTGA. The CDR3 totals 14 residues. The CDR3 reads CASSVDRGSYEQYF. DNA of the CDR3: TGTGCCAGCAGCGTCGACAGGGGCTCCTACGAGCAGTACTTC.

CDR3 bases: TGTGCCAGCAGTTTCCCTCCCGGGAGATCAGATACGCAGTATTTT. It encodes CASSFPPGRSDTQYF. The gene calls are TRBV28 and TRBJ2-3, with D perhaps TRBD2 (6 bases). Trimming pared 3 bases from V and 4 bases from J, leaving 14 bases between. From germline, CDR1 is MDHEN and CDR2 SYDVKM. This CDR3 has 15 amino acids.

J is TRBJ1-1 and V is TRBV5-6; no clear D gene. Germline CDR1 is SGHDT and CDR2 is YYEEEE. This CDR3 region has 13 residues. V lost 1 base to trimming and J lost 7 bases, with 11 bases between them. CDR3 amino acids: CASSLRAGDEAFF. DNA for the CDR3: TGTGCCAGCAGCTTGAGGGCGGGAGATGAAGCTTTCTTT.

This chain joins TRBV19 and TRBJ1-5; D gene uncertain. Looked up from germline, CDR1 is LNHDA and CDR2 is SQIVND (reference sequence). The CDR3 extends over 13 amino acids. V lost 6 bases and J 3 bases, leaving 9 bases between the germline ends. The chain's CDR3 is CASRRRDNQPQHF. CDR3 nucleotide sequence: TGTGCCAGTAGACGACGGGACAATCAGCCCCAGCATTTT.

This clone came up once. Written as DNA, the CDR3 is TGTGCCAGCAGGGACCGACAAGGACAGGGCGAAGGCTACGAGCAGTACTTC. Encoded protein: CASRDRQGQGEGYEQYF. The chain couples TRBV6-4 to TRBJ2-7; 8 bases line up with TRBD1. The junction had 16 bases not matched to a gene; V was cut back by 6 bases and J by 3 bases. Germline V gives CDR1 MRHNA, CDR2 SNTAGT. This CDR3 has 17 amino acids.

CDR3 in amino acids: CASSPRLYEQYF. The CDR3 DNA reads TGTGCCAGCAGCCCAAGGCTCTACGAGCAGTACTTC. This chain uses TRBV21-1 with TRBJ2-7. TRBV21-1 is designated a pseudogene. This CDR3 region has 12 residues.

This chain uses TRBV15 with TRBJ1-2; unclear D gene. Trimming stripped 2 bases from V and 6 bases from J, with 10 bases between. CDR1 is LNHNV, CDR2 YYDKDF, per germline (reference sequence). The CDR3 consists of 13 residues. For the CDR3, the DNA is TGTGCCACCAGCAGACGAGGAAACCATGGCTACACCTTC. Amino acid sequence: CATSRRGNHGYTF.

J is TRBJ1-2 and V is TRBV29-1; TRBD1 might be the D (6 bases). The V end lost 0 bases, the J end lost 8 bases, and 19 bases lay between the germline ends. The germline V gene has CDR1 SQVTM and CDR2 ANQGSEA. There are 15 residues in the CDR3. The CDR3 loop reads CSVEDLTGNYHGYTF. DNA for the CDR3: TGCAGCGTTGAAGATTTAACAGGGAACTATCACGGCTACACCTTC. Looking up the rest from reference TRBV29-1 and TRBJ1-2 gives the full variable domain: SAVISQKPSRDICQRGTSLTIQCQVDSQVTMMFWYRQQPGQSLTLIATANQGSEATYESGFVIDKFPISRPNLTFSTLTVSNMSPEDSSIYLCSVEDLTGNYHGYTFGSGTRLTVV.

The V and J genes are TRBV5-1 and TRBJ2-6, with D possibly being TRBD1 or TRBD2 (5 bases each). This CDR3 contains 16 residues. Trimming took off 4 bases at V and 1 base at J, with 12 bases between the two ends. The germline CDR1 and CDR2 sequences are SGHRS and YFSETQ. The CDR3 DNA reads as TGCGCCAGCAGCACGGGCTGGGGGTCTGGGGCCAACGTCCTGACTTTC. Translating it yields CASSTGWGSGANVLTF.

The rearrangement links TRBV5-1 to TRBJ1-2; 7 nucleotides align to TRBD1. Germline CDR1 SGHRS, CDR2 YFSETQ. Unmatched junction bases numbered 11, after V lost 6 bases and J lost 6 bases. This CDR3 has 14 residues. CDR3 sequence: CASNGIGGADGYTF. CDR3 in DNA: TGCGCCAGCAACGGGATAGGGGGCGCGGATGGCTACACCTTC.

The chain combines TRBV30 with TRBJ2-1; 8 bases map to TRBD2. The ends lost 3 bases at V and 2 bases at J; junction bases unmatched: 9. The CDR3 contains 16 residues. CDR1 and CDR2 from the germline V gene are GTSNPN and SVGIG (reference sequence). CDR3 sequence (DNA): TGTGCCTGGAGAGGGAGCAGCGGGGGAACCTACAATGAGCAGTTCTTC. Its translation: CAWRGSSGGTYNEQFF.

CDR3 nucleotides: TGTGCCAGCAGCTTAGGACAACCCTACGAGCAGTACTTC. Its translation is CASSLGQPYEQYF. The chain combines TRBV7-8 with TRBJ2-7; D unclear. This CDR3 is 13 amino acids long. The V end lost 1 base, the J end lost 2 bases, and 6 bases lay between the germline ends. Germline values: CDR1 SGHVS, CDR2 FQNEAQ.

The gene calls are TRBV7-2 and TRBJ2-7, with D perhaps given as TRBD1 or TRBD2 (5 bases each). This CDR3 has 16 amino acids. Trimming took off 0 bases at V and 3 bases at J, with 15 bases between the two ends. CDR1 is SGHTA, CDR2 FQGNSA, per germline. The CDR3 nucleotides read TGTGCCAGCAGCTTAGCGGGGACCGTCACGAGCTACGAGCAGTACTTC. Protein: CASSLAGTVTSYEQYF.

For the CDR3, the DNA is TGTGCCAGCAGCGGGGAGGGGGAGGGCCAAGCTAACTATGGCTACACCTTC. It encodes CASSGEGEGQANYGYTF. The chain couples TRBV5-4 to TRBJ1-2; D possibly corresponds to TRBD1 (6 bases). Germline CDR1 and CDR2: SGHNT and YYREEE (reference sequence). The length of the CDR3 is 17 residues. V dropped 4 bases and J dropped 0 bases, with 19 bases sitting between them.

This chain connects TRBV5-4 to TRBJ1-6; D not certain. The CDR3 runs 15 residues. Germline V CDR1 and CDR2: SGHNT, YYREEE (reference sequence). Trimming took 0 bases from V and 9 from J, leaving 13 bases between them. DNA for the CDR3: TGTGCCAGCAGCTTGGTCCCCACGGAGCCTTCACCCCTCCACTTT. It translates to CASSLVPTEPSPLHF. The variable domain in full, completed from reference TRBV5-4 and TRBJ1-6, reads ETGVTQSPTHLIKTRGQQVTLRCSSQSGHNTVSWYQQALGQGPQFIFQYYREEENGRGNFPPRFSGLQFPNYSSELNVNALELDDSALYLCASSLVPTEPSPLHFGNGTRLTVT.